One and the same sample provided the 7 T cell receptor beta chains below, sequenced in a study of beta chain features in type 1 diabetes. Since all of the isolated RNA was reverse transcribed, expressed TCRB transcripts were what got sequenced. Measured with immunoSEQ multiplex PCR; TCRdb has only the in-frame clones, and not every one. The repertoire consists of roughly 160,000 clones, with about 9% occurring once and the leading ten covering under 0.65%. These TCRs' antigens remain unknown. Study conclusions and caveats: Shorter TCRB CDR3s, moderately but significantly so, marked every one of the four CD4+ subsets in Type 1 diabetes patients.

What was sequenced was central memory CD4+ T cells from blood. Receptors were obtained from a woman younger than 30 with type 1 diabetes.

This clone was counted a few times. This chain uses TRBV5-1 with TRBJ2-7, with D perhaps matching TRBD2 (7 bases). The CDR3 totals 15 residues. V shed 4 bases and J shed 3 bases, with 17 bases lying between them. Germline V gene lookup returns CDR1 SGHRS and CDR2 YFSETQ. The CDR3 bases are TGCGCCAGCAGCCCGAGGGGGAGCGGGATCTACGAGCAGTACTTC. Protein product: CASSPRGSGIYEQYF.

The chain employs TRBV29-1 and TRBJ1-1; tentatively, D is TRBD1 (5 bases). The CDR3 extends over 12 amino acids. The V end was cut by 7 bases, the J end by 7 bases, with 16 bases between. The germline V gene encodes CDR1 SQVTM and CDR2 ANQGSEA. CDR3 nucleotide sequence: TGCAGCGGTCTGGGGGGTTGGGATGAAGCTTTCTTT. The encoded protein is CSGLGGWDEAFF.

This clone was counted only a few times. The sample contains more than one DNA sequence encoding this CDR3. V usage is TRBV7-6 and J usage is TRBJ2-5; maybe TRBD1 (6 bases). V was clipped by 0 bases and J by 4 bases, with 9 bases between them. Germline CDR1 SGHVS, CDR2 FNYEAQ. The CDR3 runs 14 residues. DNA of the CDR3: TGTGCCAGCAGCTTAGCGCTCAGGGGAGAGACCCAGTACTTC. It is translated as CASSLALRGETQYF.

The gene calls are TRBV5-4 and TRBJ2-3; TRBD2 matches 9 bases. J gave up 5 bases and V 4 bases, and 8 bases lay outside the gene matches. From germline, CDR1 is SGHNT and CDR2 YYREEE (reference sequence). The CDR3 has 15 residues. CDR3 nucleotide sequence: TGTGCCAGCAGCCGACGGACTAGCGAAGGAGATACGCAGTATTTT. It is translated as CASSRRTSEGDTQYF.

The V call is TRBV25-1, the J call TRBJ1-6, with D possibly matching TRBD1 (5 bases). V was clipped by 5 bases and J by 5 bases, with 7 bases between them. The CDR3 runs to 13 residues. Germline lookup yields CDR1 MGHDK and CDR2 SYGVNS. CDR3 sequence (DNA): TGTGCCAGCAGTCCCAGGGATAATTCACCCCTCCACTTT. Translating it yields CASSPRDNSPLHF.

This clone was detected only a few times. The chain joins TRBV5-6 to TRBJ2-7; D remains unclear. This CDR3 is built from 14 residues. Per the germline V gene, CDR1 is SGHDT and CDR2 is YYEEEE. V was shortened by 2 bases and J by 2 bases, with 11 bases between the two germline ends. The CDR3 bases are TGTGCCAGCAGCTTTAATCTCTATACCTACGAGCAGTACTTC. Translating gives CASSFNLYTYEQYF. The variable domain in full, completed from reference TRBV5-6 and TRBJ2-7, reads DAGVTQSPTHLIKTRGQQVTLRCSPKSGHDTVSWYQQALGQGPQFIFQYYEEEERQRGNFPDRFSGHQFPNYSSELNVNALLLGDSALYLCASSFNLYTYEQYFGPGTRLTVT.

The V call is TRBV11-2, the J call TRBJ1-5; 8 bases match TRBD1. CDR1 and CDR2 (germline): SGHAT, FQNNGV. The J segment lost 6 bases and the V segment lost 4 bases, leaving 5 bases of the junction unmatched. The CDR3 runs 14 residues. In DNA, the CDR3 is TGTGCCAGCAGCTCAGGGACAGGACTTCAGCCCCAGCATTTT. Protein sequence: CASSSGTGLQPQHF.